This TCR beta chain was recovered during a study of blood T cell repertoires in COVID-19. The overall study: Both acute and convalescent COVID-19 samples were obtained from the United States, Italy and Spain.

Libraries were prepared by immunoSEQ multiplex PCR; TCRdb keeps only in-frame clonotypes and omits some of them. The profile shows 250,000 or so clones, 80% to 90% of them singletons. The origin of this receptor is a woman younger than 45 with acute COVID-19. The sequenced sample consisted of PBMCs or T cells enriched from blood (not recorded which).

The CDR3 sequence is CASSLEGYRDRNTEAFF. The CDR3 nucleotides are TGTGCCAGCAGCTTAGAGGGGTACCGGGACAGGAACACTGAAGCTTTCTTT. The chain recombines TRBV7-2 with TRBJ1-1, with 7 nucleotides matching TRBD1. The junction had 9 bases not matched to a gene; V was cut back by 1 base and J by 1 base. Germline assignment: CDR1 SGHTA and CDR2 FQGNSA. The CDR3 length is 17 residues.